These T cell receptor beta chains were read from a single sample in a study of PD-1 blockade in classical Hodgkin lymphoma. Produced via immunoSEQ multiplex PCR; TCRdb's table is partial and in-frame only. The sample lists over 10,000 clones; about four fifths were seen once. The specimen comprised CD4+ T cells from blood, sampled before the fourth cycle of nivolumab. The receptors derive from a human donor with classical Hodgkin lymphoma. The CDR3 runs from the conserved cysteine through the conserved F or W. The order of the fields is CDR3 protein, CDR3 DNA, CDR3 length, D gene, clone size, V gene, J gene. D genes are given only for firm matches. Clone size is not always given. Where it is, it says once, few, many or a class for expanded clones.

CDR3aa: CASSPQGLGALMNTEAFF
CDR3nt: TGTGCCAGCAGCCCTCAGGGGTTGGGGGCCCTGATGAACACTGAAGCTTTCTTT
len: 18
d_gene: .
abundance: .
v_gene: TRBV7-2
j_gene: TRBJ1-1

CDR3aa: CASSLKRTAKNEKLFF
CDR3nt: TGTGCCAGCAGCCTCAAAAGGACAGCAAAAAATGAAAAACTGTTTTTT
len: 16
d_gene: .
abundance: .
v_gene: TRBV11-2
j_gene: TRBJ1-4

CDR3aa: CASRPQNAGKAGNTIYF
CDR3nt: TGTGCCAGCAGACCCCAAAATGCAGGGAAGGCGGGAAACACCATATATTTT
len: 17
d_gene: .
abundance: .
v_gene: TRBV27
j_gene: TRBJ1-3

CDR3aa: CASSQDVRVWYEQYF
CDR3nt: TGCGCCAGCAGCCAAGATGTCAGGGTATGGTACGAGCAGTACTTC
len: 15
d_gene: .
abundance: once
v_gene: TRBV4-3
j_gene: TRBJ2-7

CDR3aa: CASIRLRSGNTIYF
CDR3nt: TGTGCCAGCATCCGACTCCGCTCTGGAAACACCATATATTTT
len: 14
d_gene: .
abundance: .
v_gene: TRBV2
j_gene: TRBJ1-3

CDR3aa: CAWSVSDRNEQFF
CDR3nt: TGTGCCTGGAGTGTATCTGATAGGAATGAGCAGTTCTTC
len: 13
d_gene: .
abundance: few
v_gene: TRBV30
j_gene: TRBJ2-1

CDR3aa: CASSPKGTEAFF
CDR3nt: TGTGCCAGCAGCCCCAAGGGAACTGAAGCTTTCTTT
len: 12
d_gene: .
abundance: .
v_gene: TRBV5-5
j_gene: TRBJ1-1

CDR3aa: CASSEDFESTDTQYF
CDR3nt: TGTGCCAGCAGTGAGGACTTCGAGAGCACAGATACGCAGTATTTT
len: 15
d_gene: .
abundance: .
v_gene: TRBV2
j_gene: TRBJ2-3

CDR3aa: CASSEQGVAYGYTF
CDR3nt: TGTGCCAGCAGCGAACAGGGGGTAGCCTATGGCTACACCTTC
len: 14
d_gene: TRBD1
abundance: .
v_gene: TRBV9
j_gene: TRBJ1-2

CDR3aa: CASSNYGGAYNEQFF
CDR3nt: TGTGCCAGTAGTAATTACGGGGGGGCCTACAATGAGCAGTTCTTC
len: 15
d_gene: TRBD2
abundance: .
v_gene: TRBV19
j_gene: TRBJ2-1

CDR3aa: CASSRKSGYEQYF
CDR3nt: TGTGCCAGCAGTCGAAAGTCGGGGTACGAGCAGTACTTC
len: 13
d_gene: .
abundance: few
v_gene: TRBV6-1
j_gene: TRBJ2-7

CDR3aa: CASSRHYGYTF
CDR3nt: TGTGCCAGCAGTCGACACTATGGCTACACCTTC
len: 11
d_gene: .
abundance: .
v_gene: TRBV28
j_gene: TRBJ1-2

CDR3aa: CASSERLGLYEQYF
CDR3nt: TGTGCCAGCAGTGAGAGGCTTGGACTCTACGAGCAGTACTTC
len: 14
d_gene: .
abundance: .
v_gene: TRBV6-1
j_gene: TRBJ2-7

CDR3aa: CASRGKGLYNEQFF
CDR3nt: TGTGCCAGCCGGGGCAAGGGGTTATACAATGAGCAGTTCTTC
len: 14
d_gene: .
abundance: .
v_gene: TRBV25-1
j_gene: TRBJ2-1

CDR3aa: CAWSVRGADTEAFF
CDR3nt: TGTGCCTGGAGTGTACGGGGGGCCGACACTGAAGCTTTCTTT
len: 14
d_gene: .
abundance: .
v_gene: TRBV30
j_gene: TRBJ1-1

CDR3aa: CASSLRGGWDTDTQYF
CDR3nt: TGTGCCAGCAGTTTAAGGGGAGGTTGGGACACAGATACGCAGTATTTT
len: 16
d_gene: .
abundance: .
v_gene: TRBV28
j_gene: TRBJ2-3

CDR3aa: CASSFPGLRMNTEAFF
CDR3nt: TGTGCCAGCAGTTTCCCCGGACTGAGGATGAACACTGAAGCTTTCTTT
len: 16
d_gene: .
abundance: .
v_gene: TRBV28
j_gene: TRBJ1-1

CDR3aa: CASSQRTGMDTEAFF
CDR3nt: TGCGCCAGCAGCCAGAGGACAGGTATGGACACTGAAGCTTTCTTT
len: 15
d_gene: TRBD1
abundance: .
v_gene: TRBV4-1
j_gene: TRBJ1-1

CDR3aa: CASSLDTGTGVGALHF
CDR3nt: TGTGCCAGCAGCTTAGACACCGGGACAGGGGTAGGGGCCCTCCACTTT
len: 16
d_gene: TRBD1
abundance: .
v_gene: TRBV7-8
j_gene: TRBJ1-6

CDR3aa: CASSSGGQGATGELFF
CDR3nt: TGTGCCAGCAGCTCGGGGGGACAGGGGGCCACCGGGGAGCTGTTTTTT
len: 16
d_gene: TRBD1
abundance: .
v_gene: TRBV7-9
j_gene: TRBJ2-2